This is a list of T cell receptor beta chains from one sample in a study of CD8 T cells in ankylosing spondylitis. One entry per CDR3 protein results from TCRdb running MiXCR on the 5' RACE reads. Among 230,000 or so distinct CDR3 sequences listed, approximately 24% were seen once. The specimen was blood, either unsorted or a sorted T cell fraction (not recorded which). All receptors derive from a male donor with ankylosing spondylitis or in good health (not recorded which). CDR3s include the opening cysteine and the closing phenylalanine or tryptophan. A D gene is named only where the DNA matches it firmly. Clone size, where shown, is once, few, many, or a class for clones that have expanded.

>TRBV12-3/TRBV12-4|TRBJ2-7|.|many
TGTGCCAGCAGTCCGGGTGGGGCCTACGAGCAGTACTTC
CASSPGGAYEQYF
>TRBV6-1|TRBJ2-1|TRBD2|.
TGTGCCAGCATGCGTCGGGGGGATTCCTACAATGAGCAGTTCTTC
CASMRRGDSYNEQFF
>TRBV29-1|TRBJ2-2|.|.
TGCAGCGTTAGGGAGACAAGCACCGGGGAGCTGTTTTTT
CSVRETSTGELFF
>TRBV12-3/TRBV12-4|TRBJ2-7|TRBD1|once
TGTGCCAGCAGTCCCCGGACAGGGTGGACCTACGAGCAGTACTTC
CASSPRTGWTYEQYF
>TRBV7-2|TRBJ2-3|TRBD2|many
TGTGCCAGCAGCCGGCAAAGGAGCGGGGGGGCGGATACGCAGTATTTT
CASSRQRSGGADTQYF
>TRBV7-2|TRBJ2-5|.|.
TGTGCCAGCACCCTACCCCAAGAGACCCAGTACTTC
CASTLPQETQYF
>TRBV13|TRBJ2-3|.|.
TGTGCCAGCAGCCTTCGGAGTTCAGATACGCAGTATTTT
CASSLRSSDTQYF
>TRBV5-1|TRBJ2-3|TRBD1|many
TGCGCCAGCAGCCCAGGACAGGGAGCAGATACGCAGTATTTT
CASSPGQGADTQYF
>TRBV7-9|TRBJ2-1|TRBD1|many
TGTGCCAGCAGCCCCAACGGACAGGAAGCGCCCAGCTTC
CASSPNGQEAPSF
>TRBV3-1|TRBJ2-2|.|few
TGTGCCAGCAGCTACGGGACACCCAACACCGGGGAGCTGTTTTTT
CASSYGTPNTGELFF
>TRBV6-1|TRBJ2-7|.|many
TGTGCCAGCAGCCCCGGGACGACCCTCCACGAGCAGTACTTC
CASSPGTTLHEQYF
>TRBV7-9|TRBJ2-3|.|.
TGTGCCAGCAAGAGGGGACCGAACATAGATACGCAGTATTTT
CASKRGPNIDTQYF
>TRBV9|TRBJ2-7|.|.
TGTGCCAGCAGCGTCCTAGCTGACGACGAGCAGTACTTC
CASSVLADDEQYF
>TRBV6-5|TRBJ2-5|.|many
TGTGCCAGCAGTTCCTCCGGGGGTCAAGGGACCCAGTACTTC
CASSSSGGQGTQYF
>TRBV20-1|TRBJ1-3|.|.
TGCAGTGCTAGAGATGTACGGAGATCCTATGGCAACACCATATATTTT
CSARDVRRSYGNTIYF
>TRBV5-1|TRBJ2-5|TRBD1|many
TGCGCCAGCAGCTTGGATCCGACGACAGGGATGGAGACCCAGTACTTC
CASSLDPTTGMETQYF
>TRBV7-8|TRBJ2-7|.|many
TGTGCCAGCGTACGGTGGGTCGCTACCTCCTACGAGCAGTACTTC
CASVRWVATSYEQYF
>TRBV10-3|TRBJ2-3|TRBD2|few
TGTGCCATCAGTGAGTTTATCCGGGGGGGCAGCACAGATACGCAGTATTTT
CAISEFIRGGSTDTQYF
>TRBV12-3/TRBV12-4|TRBJ2-5|.|few
TGTGCCAGCAGTTTAAACGAAGGTTCGACCCAGTACTTC
CASSLNEGSTQYF
>TRBV20-1|TRBJ2-7|.|few
TGCAGTGCTAGAGCCAGTTACTACGAGCAGTACTTC
CSARASYYEQYF